These T cell receptor beta chains were read from a single sample in a study of cytomegalovirus exposure and HLA in healthy donors. Sequenced by immunoSEQ multiplex PCR; TCRdb stores in-frame clones only, minus some. The data show about 130,000 clones, around 69% seen once. Sequenced sample: PBMCs. The receptors come from a human donor in good health. CDR3s include the opening cysteine and the closing phenylalanine or tryptophan. Fields, in order: clone size, J gene, V gene, D gene, CDR3 protein, CDR3 DNA. D genes are given only for firm matches. Clone size, where shown, is once, few, many, or a class for clones that have expanded.

clone_size: -; j_call: TRBJ2-7; v_call: TRBV28; d_call: TRBD1; cdr3_aa: CASRDRVREQYF; cdr3_nt: TGTGCCAGCAGGGACAGGGTAAGGGAGCAGTACTTC
clone_size: -; j_call: TRBJ1-1; v_call: TRBV5-4; d_call: -; cdr3_aa: CASRTENTEAFF; cdr3_nt: TGTGCCAGCCGGACAGAGAACACTGAAGCTTTCTTT
clone_size: -; j_call: TRBJ1-1; v_call: TRBV19; d_call: -; cdr3_aa: CASSMRKTDTEAFF; cdr3_nt: TGTGCCAGTAGTATGAGGAAGACGGACACTGAAGCTTTCTTT
clone_size: -; j_call: TRBJ2-2; v_call: TRBV28; d_call: -; cdr3_aa: CASSEGQFLTGELFF; cdr3_nt: TGTGCCAGCAGTGAAGGACAGTTCCTTACCGGGGAGCTGTTTTTT
clone_size: few; j_call: TRBJ2-1; v_call: TRBV5-1; d_call: -; cdr3_aa: CASSLGGGGDNEQFF; cdr3_nt: TGCGCCAGCAGCTTGGGAGGGGGGGGAGACAATGAGCAGTTCTTC
clone_size: once; j_call: TRBJ2-5; v_call: TRBV5-1; d_call: TRBD2; cdr3_aa: CASSLELAGGTQYF; cdr3_nt: TGCGCCAGCAGCTTGGAACTAGCGGGGGGCACCCAGTACTTC
clone_size: -; j_call: TRBJ2-3; v_call: TRBV7-2; d_call: -; cdr3_aa: CASSLISTPGYTQYF; cdr3_nt: TGTGCCAGCAGCTTAATCTCGACCCCGGGATATACGCAGTATTTT
clone_size: few; j_call: TRBJ2-1; v_call: TRBV2; d_call: TRBD2; cdr3_aa: CASSGLLAGDYNEQFF; cdr3_nt: TGTGCCAGCAGTGGGCTACTAGCGGGAGACTACAATGAGCAGTTCTTC
clone_size: -; j_call: TRBJ2-7; v_call: TRBV5-4; d_call: -; cdr3_aa: CASSLGGRYEQYF; cdr3_nt: TGTGCCAGCAGCTTGGGGGGGCGCTACGAGCAGTACTTC
clone_size: -; j_call: TRBJ1-2; v_call: TRBV19; d_call: -; cdr3_aa: CASSTRTGDGYTF; cdr3_nt: TGTGCCAGTAGTACCCGGACGGGGGATGGCTACACCTTC
clone_size: -; j_call: TRBJ2-7; v_call: TRBV30; d_call: TRBD1; cdr3_aa: CAWSPGGRRSYEQYF; cdr3_nt: TGTGCCTGGAGCCCAGGGGGACGTAGATCCTACGAGCAGTACTTC
clone_size: -; j_call: TRBJ2-5; v_call: TRBV5-1; d_call: TRBD1; cdr3_aa: CASSRWTGYQETQYF; cdr3_nt: TGCGCCAGCAGCCGATGGACAGGGTACCAAGAGACCCAGTACTTC
clone_size: -; j_call: TRBJ1-2; v_call: TRBV20-1; d_call: -; cdr3_aa: CSAQSGNGYTF; cdr3_nt: TGCAGTGCCCAGTCAGGGAATGGCTACACCTTC
clone_size: -; j_call: TRBJ2-1; v_call: TRBV2; d_call: -; cdr3_aa: CASSHPYNEQFF; cdr3_nt: TGTGCCAGCAGCCATCCCTACAATGAGCAGTTCTTC
clone_size: few; j_call: TRBJ1-2; v_call: TRBV10-3; d_call: TRBD1; cdr3_aa: CATGQANYGYTF; cdr3_nt: TGTGCCACCGGACAGGCTAACTATGGCTACACCTTC
clone_size: -; j_call: TRBJ2-7; v_call: TRBV7-9; d_call: TRBD2; cdr3_aa: CASSLAGGPGGGEQYF; cdr3_nt: TGTGCCAGCAGCCTAGCGGGAGGGCCCGGGGGGGGCGAGCAGTACTTC
clone_size: -; j_call: TRBJ1-2; v_call: TRBV5-1; d_call: TRBD1; cdr3_aa: CASSNGTGVYGYTF; cdr3_nt: TGCGCCAGCAGCAACGGGACAGGGGTCTATGGCTACACCTTC
clone_size: -; j_call: TRBJ1-4; v_call: TRBV5-4; d_call: TRBD1; cdr3_aa: CASSVGQGGMNEKLFF; cdr3_nt: TGTGCCAGCAGCGTAGGACAGGGGGGAATGAATGAAAAACTGTTTTTT
clone_size: once; j_call: TRBJ1-2; v_call: TRBV2; d_call: -; cdr3_aa: CASRQGIVYGYTF; cdr3_nt: TGTGCCAGCAGGCAGGGAATAGTCTATGGCTACACCTTC
clone_size: -; j_call: TRBJ1-1; v_call: TRBV2; d_call: -; cdr3_aa: CASSDTVKAFF; cdr3_nt: TGTGCCAGCAGTGACACAGTTAAAGCTTTCTTT
clone_size: -; j_call: TRBJ1-6; v_call: TRBV14; d_call: -; cdr3_aa: CASSHLDRNSPLHF; cdr3_nt: TGTGCCAGCAGCCACTTGGACAGAAATTCACCCCTCCACTTT
clone_size: -; j_call: TRBJ2-2; v_call: TRBV4-2; d_call: -; cdr3_aa: CASSQRGLDNTGELFF; cdr3_nt: TGTGCCAGCAGCCAAAGGGGACTCGACAACACCGGGGAGCTGTTTTTT
clone_size: -; j_call: TRBJ1-2; v_call: TRBV7-3; d_call: -; cdr3_aa: CASSPGAGSNYGYTF; cdr3_nt: TGTGCCAGCAGCCCTGGGGCCGGATCTAACTATGGCTACACCTTC
clone_size: -; j_call: TRBJ1-5; v_call: TRBV2; d_call: -; cdr3_aa: CASGGINRNQPQHF; cdr3_nt: TGTGCCAGCGGGGGGATTAACCGCAATCAGCCCCAGCATTTT
clone_size: -; j_call: TRBJ2-3; v_call: TRBV2; d_call: -; cdr3_aa: CASRAGTPSTDTQYF; cdr3_nt: TGTGCCAGCAGAGCCGGGACACCCAGCACAGATACGCAGTATTTT
clone_size: -; j_call: TRBJ2-7; v_call: TRBV5-6; d_call: -; cdr3_aa: CASSLAQGFPSYF; cdr3_nt: TGTGCCAGCAGCTTGGCACAGGGCTTTCCGTCGTACTTC
clone_size: once; j_call: TRBJ2-3; v_call: TRBV7-8; d_call: -; cdr3_aa: CASSQLFGDTQYF; cdr3_nt: TGTGCCAGCAGCCAACTTTTCGGAGATACGCAGTATTTT
clone_size: -; j_call: TRBJ2-4; v_call: TRBV19; d_call: -; cdr3_aa: CASSPTAIAKNIQYF; cdr3_nt: TGTGCCAGTAGCCCGACAGCGATAGCCAAAAACATTCAGTACTTC
clone_size: -; j_call: TRBJ2-3; v_call: TRBV6-5; d_call: TRBD2; cdr3_aa: CASSYQPRGGRDTQYF; cdr3_nt: TGTGCCAGCAGTTACCAGCCTCGGGGGGGAAGGGATACGCAGTATTTT
clone_size: -; j_call: TRBJ2-5; v_call: TRBV9; d_call: TRBD1; cdr3_aa: CASSVGDRKETQYF; cdr3_nt: TGTGCCAGCAGCGTAGGGGACAGAAAAGAGACCCAGTACTTC
clone_size: -; j_call: TRBJ2-4; v_call: TRBV4-2; d_call: TRBD2; cdr3_aa: CASSQVPRTSGGYSKNIQYF; cdr3_nt: TGTGCCAGCAGCCAAGTGCCCCGCACTAGCGGGGGATATTCCAAAAACATTCAGTACTTC
clone_size: few; j_call: TRBJ2-2; v_call: TRBV30; d_call: TRBD2; cdr3_aa: CAWSGSGRGSGELFF; cdr3_nt: TGTGCCTGGAGTGGTAGCGGGAGGGGGAGCGGGGAGCTGTTTTTT
clone_size: -; j_call: TRBJ1-5; v_call: TRBV6-5; d_call: TRBD1; cdr3_aa: CASIRDRGFNQPQHF; cdr3_nt: TGTGCCAGCATTCGGGACAGGGGATTCAATCAGCCCCAGCATTTT
clone_size: few; j_call: TRBJ2-5; v_call: TRBV28; d_call: TRBD2; cdr3_aa: CASSLSGGQTQYF; cdr3_nt: TGTGCCAGCAGTTTATCGGGGGGGCAGACCCAGTACTTC
clone_size: -; j_call: TRBJ2-1; v_call: TRBV7-2; d_call: -; cdr3_aa: CASSLLRSSYNEQFF; cdr3_nt: TGTGCCAGCAGCTTATTGCGGAGCTCCTACAATGAGCAGTTCTTC
clone_size: -; j_call: TRBJ2-7; v_call: TRBV28; d_call: TRBD1; cdr3_aa: CASSKSRDSFSYEQYF; cdr3_nt: TGTGCCAGCAGCAAGTCCCGGGACAGCTTCTCCTACGAGCAGTACTTC
clone_size: -; j_call: TRBJ1-5; v_call: TRBV6-1; d_call: -; cdr3_aa: CASSGGVSQPQHF; cdr3_nt: TGTGCCAGCAGTGGAGGCGTAAGTCAGCCCCAGCATTTT
clone_size: -; j_call: TRBJ2-3; v_call: TRBV5-6; d_call: -; cdr3_aa: CASSLGGMEDTQYF; cdr3_nt: TGTGCCAGCAGCTTAGGCGGGATGGAAGATACGCAGTATTTT
clone_size: -; j_call: TRBJ2-1; v_call: TRBV7-2; d_call: TRBD1; cdr3_aa: CASSPHIPGQAKQFF; cdr3_nt: TGTGCCAGCAGCCCACACATACCGGGACAGGCAAAGCAGTTCTTC
clone_size: -; j_call: TRBJ1-5; v_call: TRBV11-2; d_call: -; cdr3_aa: CASSRENQPQHF; cdr3_nt: TGTGCCAGCAGCAGAGAGAATCAGCCCCAGCATTTT
clone_size: -; j_call: TRBJ2-5; v_call: TRBV28; d_call: TRBD2; cdr3_aa: CAGGDVQETQYF; cdr3_nt: TGTGCCGGGGGGGACGTCCAAGAGACCCAGTACTTC
clone_size: -; j_call: TRBJ2-3; v_call: TRBV9; d_call: TRBD2; cdr3_aa: CASSVSGLASTDTQYF; cdr3_nt: TGTGCCAGCAGCGTTAGCGGGCTGGCGAGCACAGATACGCAGTATTTT
clone_size: -; j_call: TRBJ1-2; v_call: TRBV5-1; d_call: TRBD1; cdr3_aa: CASSTGTVYGYTF; cdr3_nt: TGCGCCAGCAGCACGGGGACAGTTTATGGCTACACCTTC
clone_size: -; j_call: TRBJ2-7; v_call: TRBV7-2; d_call: -; cdr3_aa: CASSLARSSLYEQYF; cdr3_nt: TGTGCCAGCAGCTTAGCGCGTAGTTCTCTGTACGAGCAGTACTTC
clone_size: -; j_call: TRBJ2-1; v_call: TRBV4-3; d_call: TRBD2; cdr3_aa: CASSQDPGGPVSSYNEQFF; cdr3_nt: TGCGCCAGCAGCCAAGATCCGGGAGGGCCCGTAAGCTCCTACAATGAGCAGTTCTTC
clone_size: -; j_call: TRBJ1-4; v_call: TRBV7-9; d_call: TRBD1; cdr3_aa: CASSFLRDSEKLFF; cdr3_nt: TGTGCCAGCAGCTTCCTAAGGGACAGCGAAAAACTGTTTTTT
clone_size: -; j_call: TRBJ1-1; v_call: TRBV11-1; d_call: TRBD1; cdr3_aa: CASSLGGQGPNTEAFF; cdr3_nt: TGTGCCAGCAGCTTAGGTGGACAGGGGCCCAACACTGAAGCTTTCTTT
clone_size: -; j_call: TRBJ1-1; v_call: TRBV6-6; d_call: -; cdr3_aa: CATGRGIF; cdr3_nt: TGTGCCACCGGGCGGGGGATCTTT
clone_size: -; j_call: TRBJ2-7; v_call: TRBV6-1; d_call: -; cdr3_aa: CASRDYPLEQYF; cdr3_nt: TGTGCCAGCAGGGACTACCCCCTCGAGCAGTACTTC
clone_size: once; j_call: TRBJ2-4; v_call: TRBV4-2; d_call: -; cdr3_aa: CASSQELAQENIQYF; cdr3_nt: TGTGCCAGCAGCCAAGAACTCGCACAGGAAAACATTCAGTACTTC
clone_size: -; j_call: TRBJ2-5; v_call: TRBV5-4; d_call: -; cdr3_aa: CASRLLTETQYF; cdr3_nt: TGTGCCAGCAGGCTCCTAACGGAGACCCAGTACTTC
clone_size: -; j_call: TRBJ2-7; v_call: TRBV9; d_call: TRBD1; cdr3_aa: CASSPDRADYEQYF; cdr3_nt: TGTGCCAGCAGTCCGGACAGGGCTGACTACGAGCAGTACTTC
clone_size: -; j_call: TRBJ1-3; v_call: TRBV5-4; d_call: -; cdr3_aa: CASSLTVGRASGNTIYF; cdr3_nt: TGTGCCAGCAGCTTGACGGTCGGTCGAGCCTCTGGAAACACCATATATTTT
clone_size: -; j_call: TRBJ1-2; v_call: TRBV30; d_call: -; cdr3_aa: CAWGHGQLYGYTF; cdr3_nt: TGTGCCTGGGGCCACGGACAGCTCTATGGCTACACCTTC